This record concerns one TCR beta chain sequence. Its specificity is not known. The assay was immunoSEQ multiplex PCR, and TCRdb's table has in-frame clones only and misses some. The data contain fewer than 25,000 clones, 85% to 95% of them seen just once; the ten biggest clones take up roughly 4%. The germline gives CDR1 MNHEY, CDR2 SMNVEV (reference sequence). The length of the CDR3 is 16 residues. The V segment lost 10 bases and the J segment 3 bases; nucleotides outside the gene matches: 15. This sample was taken from a study of T cells in localized non-small cell lung cancer. Overall study results and limits: Uninvolved adjacent lung showed peak T cell clonality, exceeding tumor. Overall survival was longer when the density of T cells in the blood was higher.

Material: peripheral blood, obtained before any cancer treatment. The receptor was derived from a male donor at least 60 years old with stage I squamous cell lung carcinoma. V gene TRBV27 combines with J gene TRBJ2-1; 7 bases fit TRBD2. CDR3: CATLPQGAGFYNEQFF. In DNA, the CDR3 is TGTGCCACCCTCCCCCAGGGAGCGGGATTCTACAATGAGCAGTTCTTC.